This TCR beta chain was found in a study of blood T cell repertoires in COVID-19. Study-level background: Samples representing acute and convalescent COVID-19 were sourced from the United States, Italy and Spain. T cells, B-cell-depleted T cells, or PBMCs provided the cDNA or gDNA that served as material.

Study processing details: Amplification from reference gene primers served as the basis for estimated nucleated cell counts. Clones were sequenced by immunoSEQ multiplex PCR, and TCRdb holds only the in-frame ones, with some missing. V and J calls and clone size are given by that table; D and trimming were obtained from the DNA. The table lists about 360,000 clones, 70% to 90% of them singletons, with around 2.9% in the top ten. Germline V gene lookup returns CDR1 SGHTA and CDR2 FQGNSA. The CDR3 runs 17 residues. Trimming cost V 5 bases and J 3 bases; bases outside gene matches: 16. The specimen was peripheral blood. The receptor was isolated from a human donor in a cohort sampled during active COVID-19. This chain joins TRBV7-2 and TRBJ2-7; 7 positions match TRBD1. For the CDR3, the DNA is TGTGCCAGCAGCCTGCACACTCTATCGACAGGGAACTACGAGCAGTACTTC. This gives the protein CASSLHTLSTGNYEQYF.